The source of this T cell receptor (beta chain) is a study of blood T cell repertoires in COVID-19. The overall study: Samples representing acute and convalescent COVID-19 were sourced from the United States, Italy and Spain.

Per the original data handling: Researchers report that nucleated cell counts were estimated from reference gene primer amplification. Measured with immunoSEQ multiplex PCR; TCRdb has only the in-frame clones, and not every one. V and J calls and clone size are as listed in that table; D and trimming were resolved from the DNA. Of roughly 130,000 clones detected, about four fifths appear once; the ten largest clones hold 12%. The CDR3 consists of 16 residues. Trimming stripped 4 bases from V and 5 bases from J, with 21 bases between. Germline CDR1 and CDR2: SGHTS and YDEGEE. The origin of this receptor is a woman aged 55-70 years with acute or convalescent COVID-19. The V gene is TRBV5-8, the J gene TRBJ2-5, with D perhaps TRBD2 (6 bases). Source material: peripheral blood. CDR3 region: CASSRTAGRRVETQYF. The CDR3 nucleotides read TGTGCCAGCAGCCGTACGGCGGGGAGACGGGTGGAGACCCAGTACTTC.